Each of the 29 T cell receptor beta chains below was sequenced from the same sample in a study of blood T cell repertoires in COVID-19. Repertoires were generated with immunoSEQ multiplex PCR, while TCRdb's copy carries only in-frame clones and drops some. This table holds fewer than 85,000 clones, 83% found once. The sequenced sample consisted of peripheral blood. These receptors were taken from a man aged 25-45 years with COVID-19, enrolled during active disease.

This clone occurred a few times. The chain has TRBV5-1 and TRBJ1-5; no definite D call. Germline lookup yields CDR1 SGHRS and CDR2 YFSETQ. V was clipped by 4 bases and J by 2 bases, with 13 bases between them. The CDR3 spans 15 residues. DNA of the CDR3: TGCGCCAGCAGCCCCGGTCCGCCGGGCAATCAGCCCCAGCATTTT. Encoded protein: CASSPGPPGNQPQHF. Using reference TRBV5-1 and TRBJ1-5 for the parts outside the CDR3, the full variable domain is KAGVTQTPRYLIKTRGQQVTLSCSPISGHRSVSWYQQTPGQGLQFLFEYFSETQRNKGNFPGRFSGRQFSNSRSEMNVSTLELGDSALYLCASSPGPPGNQPQHFGDGTRLSIL.

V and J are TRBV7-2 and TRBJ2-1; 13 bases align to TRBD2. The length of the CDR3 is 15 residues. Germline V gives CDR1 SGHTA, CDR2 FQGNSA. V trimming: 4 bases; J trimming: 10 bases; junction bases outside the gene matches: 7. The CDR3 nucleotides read TGTGCCAGCAGCTCACTAGCGGGAGGGCCCGGGGAGCAGTTCTTC. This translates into CASSSLAGGPGEQFF.

CDR3 in amino acids: CASSQDLGVATSGTLVQYF. CDR3 sequence (DNA): TGCGCCAGCAGCCAAGATCTCGGCGTGGCGACTAGCGGGACTTTGGTGCAGTACTTC. This chain links TRBV4-3 with TRBJ2-7; TRBD2 agrees at 11 bases. This CDR3 has 19 amino acids. V shed 0 bases, J shed 9 bases, and the junction held 19 bases outside the gene matches. From germline, CDR1 is LGHNA and CDR2 YSLEER.

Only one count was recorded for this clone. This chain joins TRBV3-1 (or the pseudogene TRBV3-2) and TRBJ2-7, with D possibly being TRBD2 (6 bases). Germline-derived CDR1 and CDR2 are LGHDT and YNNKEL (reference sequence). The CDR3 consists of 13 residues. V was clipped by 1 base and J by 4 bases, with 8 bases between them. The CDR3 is CASSQGGVYEQYF. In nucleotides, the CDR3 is TGTGCCAGCAGCCAAGGGGGGGTTTACGAGCAGTACTTC.

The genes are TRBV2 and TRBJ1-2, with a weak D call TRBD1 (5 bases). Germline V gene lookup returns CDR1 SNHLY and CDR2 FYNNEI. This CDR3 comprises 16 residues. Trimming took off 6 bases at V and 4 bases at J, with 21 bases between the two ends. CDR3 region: CASSPGSGKYGYGYTF. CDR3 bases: TGTGCCAGCAGCCCCGGATCAGGGAAGTATGGCTATGGCTACACCTTC.

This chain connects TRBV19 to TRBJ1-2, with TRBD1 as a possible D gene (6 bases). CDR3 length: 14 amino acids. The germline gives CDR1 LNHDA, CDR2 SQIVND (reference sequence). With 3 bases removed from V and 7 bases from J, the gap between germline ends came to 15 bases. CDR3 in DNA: TGTGCCAGTAGTATGCCGACAGGAGCTCTTGGCTACACCTTC. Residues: CASSMPTGALGYTF.

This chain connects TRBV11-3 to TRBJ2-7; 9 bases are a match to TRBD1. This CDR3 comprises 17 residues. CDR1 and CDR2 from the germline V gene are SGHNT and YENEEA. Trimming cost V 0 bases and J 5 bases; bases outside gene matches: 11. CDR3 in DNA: TGTGCCAGCAGCTTAGATCGACCCGGGACAGGGAGTGACGAGCAGTACTTC. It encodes CASSLDRPGTGSDEQYF. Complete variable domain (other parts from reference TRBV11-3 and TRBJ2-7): EAGVVQSPRYKIIEKKQPVAFWCNPISGHNTLYWYLQNLGQGPELLIRYENEEAVDDSQLPKDRFSAERLKGVDSTLKIQPAELGDSAVYLCASSLDRPGTGSDEQYFGPGTRLTVT.

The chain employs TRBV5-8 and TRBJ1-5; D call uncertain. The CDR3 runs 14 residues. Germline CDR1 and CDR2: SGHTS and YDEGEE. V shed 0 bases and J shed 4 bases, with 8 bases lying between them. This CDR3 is CASSLGRMNQPQHF. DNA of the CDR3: TGTGCCAGCAGCTTGGGGCGGATGAATCAGCCCCAGCATTTT.

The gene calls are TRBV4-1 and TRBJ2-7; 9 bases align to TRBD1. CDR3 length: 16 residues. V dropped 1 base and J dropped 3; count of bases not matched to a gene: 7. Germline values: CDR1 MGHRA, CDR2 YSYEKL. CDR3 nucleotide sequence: TGCGCCAGCAGCCAAGGCCGCGGACAGGGGATCTACGAGCAGTACTTC. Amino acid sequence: CASSQGRGQGIYEQYF.

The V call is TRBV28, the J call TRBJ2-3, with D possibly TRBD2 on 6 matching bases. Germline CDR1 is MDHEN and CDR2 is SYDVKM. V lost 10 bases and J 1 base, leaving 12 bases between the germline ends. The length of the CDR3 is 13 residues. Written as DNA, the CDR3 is TGTGCCACCCAGCGGAGGGGCACAGATACGCAGTATTTT. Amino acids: CATQRRGTDTQYF.

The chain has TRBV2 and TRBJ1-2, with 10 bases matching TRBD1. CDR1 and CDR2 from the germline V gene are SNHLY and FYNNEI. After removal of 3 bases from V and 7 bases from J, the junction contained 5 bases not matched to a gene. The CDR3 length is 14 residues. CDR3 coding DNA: TGTGCCAGCAGTGAGCGGACAGGGGGTAGTGGCTACACCTTC. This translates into CASSERTGGSGYTF.

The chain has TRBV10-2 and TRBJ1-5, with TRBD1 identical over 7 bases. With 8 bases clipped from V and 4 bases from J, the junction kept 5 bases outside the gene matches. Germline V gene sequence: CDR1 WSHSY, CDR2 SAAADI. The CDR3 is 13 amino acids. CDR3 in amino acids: CASGGQLNQPQHF. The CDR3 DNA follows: TGCGCCAGCGGGGGACAGCTAAATCAGCCCCAGCATTTT.

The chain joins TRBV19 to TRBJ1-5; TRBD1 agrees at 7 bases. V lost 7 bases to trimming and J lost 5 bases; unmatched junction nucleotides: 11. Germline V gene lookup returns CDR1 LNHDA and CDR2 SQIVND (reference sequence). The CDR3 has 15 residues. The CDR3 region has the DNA TGTGCCAGTAAAACGGGACAGAGTCGGTATCAGCCCCAGCATTTT. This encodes CASKTGQSRYQPQHF. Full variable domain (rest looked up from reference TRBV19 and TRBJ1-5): DGGITQSPKYLFRKEGQNVTLSCEQNLNHDAMYWYRQDPGQGLRLIYYSQIVNDFQKGDIAEGYSVSREKKESFPLTVTSAQKNPTAFYLCASKTGQSRYQPQHFGDGTRLSIL.

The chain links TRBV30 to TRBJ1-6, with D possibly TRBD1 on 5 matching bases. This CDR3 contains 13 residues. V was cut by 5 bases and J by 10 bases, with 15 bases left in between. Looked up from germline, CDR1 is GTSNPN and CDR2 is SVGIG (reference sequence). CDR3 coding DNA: TGTGCCTGGGCTCGGCAGGGATACTCACCCCTCCACTTT. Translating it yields CAWARQGYSPLHF.

The DNA of the CDR3 is TGTGCCAGCAGCCCGACAGGGGGTAGCAATCAGCCCCAGCATTTT. This sequence encodes CASSPTGGSNQPQHF. The rearrangement joins TRBV28 to TRBJ1-5; 9 positions match TRBD1. CDR1 and CDR2 (germline): MDHEN, SYDVKM. V shed 6 bases and J 0 bases; nucleotides not matched to a gene: 3. The CDR3 totals 15 residues.

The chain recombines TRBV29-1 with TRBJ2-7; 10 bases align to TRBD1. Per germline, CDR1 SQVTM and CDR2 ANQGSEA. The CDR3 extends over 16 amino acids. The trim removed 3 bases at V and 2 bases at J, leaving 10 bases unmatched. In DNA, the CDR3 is TGCAGCGTTGAGGGCGGGACAGGGGCTAGAACCTACGAGCAGTACTTC. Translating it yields CSVEGGTGARTYEQYF.

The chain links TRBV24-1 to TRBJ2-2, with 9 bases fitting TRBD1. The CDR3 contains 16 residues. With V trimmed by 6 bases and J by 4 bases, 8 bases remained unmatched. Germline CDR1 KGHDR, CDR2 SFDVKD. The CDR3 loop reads CATSPSGTGTTGELFF. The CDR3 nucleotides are TGTGCCACCAGTCCTTCCGGGACAGGGACCACCGGGGAGCTGTTTTTT.

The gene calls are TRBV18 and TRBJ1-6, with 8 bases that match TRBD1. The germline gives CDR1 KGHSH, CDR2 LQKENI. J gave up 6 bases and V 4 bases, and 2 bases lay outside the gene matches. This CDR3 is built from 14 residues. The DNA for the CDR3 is TGTGCCAGCTCACAGGACAGGGTTAATTCACCCCTCCACTTT. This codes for CASSQDRVNSPLHF.

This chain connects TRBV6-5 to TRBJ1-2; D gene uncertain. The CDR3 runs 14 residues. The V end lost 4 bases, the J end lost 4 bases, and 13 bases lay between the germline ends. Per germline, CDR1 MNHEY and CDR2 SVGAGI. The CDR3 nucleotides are TGTGCCAGCAGTTCACAGATCGGGGTCTATGGCTACACCTTC. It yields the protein CASSSQIGVYGYTF.

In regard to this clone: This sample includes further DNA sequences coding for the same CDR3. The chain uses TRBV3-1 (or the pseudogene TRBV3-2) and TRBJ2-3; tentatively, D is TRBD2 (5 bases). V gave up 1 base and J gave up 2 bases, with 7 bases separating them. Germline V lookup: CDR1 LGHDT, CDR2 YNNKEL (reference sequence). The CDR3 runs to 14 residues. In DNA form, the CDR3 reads TGTGCCAGCAGCCAAGCGGGGTCCACAGATACGCAGTATTTT. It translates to CASSQAGSTDTQYF.

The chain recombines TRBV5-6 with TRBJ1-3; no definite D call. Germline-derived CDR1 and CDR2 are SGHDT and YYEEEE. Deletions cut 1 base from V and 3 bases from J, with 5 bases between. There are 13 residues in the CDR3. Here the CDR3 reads CASSLSGGNTIYF. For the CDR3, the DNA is TGTGCCAGCAGCTTGTCAGGTGGAAACACCATATATTTT.

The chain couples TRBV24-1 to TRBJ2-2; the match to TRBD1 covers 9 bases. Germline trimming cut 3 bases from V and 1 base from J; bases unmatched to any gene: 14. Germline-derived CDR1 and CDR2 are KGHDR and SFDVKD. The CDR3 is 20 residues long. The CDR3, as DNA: TGTGCCACCAGTGATCCTCGGGGACAGGGAGTCGTGAAGAACACCGGGGAGCTGTTTTTT. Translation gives CATSDPRGQGVVKNTGELFF.

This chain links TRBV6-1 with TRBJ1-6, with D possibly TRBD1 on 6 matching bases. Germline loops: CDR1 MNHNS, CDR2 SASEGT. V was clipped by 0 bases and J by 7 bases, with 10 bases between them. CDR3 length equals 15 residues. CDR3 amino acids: CASSEAGQGNSPLHF. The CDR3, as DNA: TGTGCCAGCAGTGAAGCGGGGCAGGGGAATTCACCCCTCCACTTT.

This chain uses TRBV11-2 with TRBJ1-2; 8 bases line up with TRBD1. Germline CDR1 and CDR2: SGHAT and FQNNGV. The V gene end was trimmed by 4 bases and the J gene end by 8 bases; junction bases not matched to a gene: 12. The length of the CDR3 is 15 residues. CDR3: CASSWTGPMAEGYTF. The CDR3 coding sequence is TGTGCCAGCAGCTGGACAGGGCCAATGGCGGAGGGCTACACCTTC.

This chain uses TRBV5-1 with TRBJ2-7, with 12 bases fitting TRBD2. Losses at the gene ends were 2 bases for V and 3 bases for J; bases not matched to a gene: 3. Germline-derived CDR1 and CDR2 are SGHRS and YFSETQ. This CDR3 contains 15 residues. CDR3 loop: CASSFRTSGIYEQYF. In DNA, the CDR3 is TGCGCCAGCAGCTTTAGGACTAGCGGGATCTACGAGCAGTACTTC.

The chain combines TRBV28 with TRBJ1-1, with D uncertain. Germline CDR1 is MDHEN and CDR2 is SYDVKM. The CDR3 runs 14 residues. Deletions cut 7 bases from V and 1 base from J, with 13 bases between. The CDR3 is CASTRGGRNTEAFF. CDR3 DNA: TGTGCCAGCACTCGAGGAGGTAGGAACACTGAAGCTTTCTTT.

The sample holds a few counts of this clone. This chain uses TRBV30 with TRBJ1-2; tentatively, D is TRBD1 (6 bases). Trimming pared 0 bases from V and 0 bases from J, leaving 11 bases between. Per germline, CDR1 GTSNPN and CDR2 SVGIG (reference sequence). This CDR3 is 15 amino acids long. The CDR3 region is CAWSVGGAANYGYTF. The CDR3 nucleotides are TGTGCCTGGAGTGTTGGGGGGGCGGCTAACTATGGCTACACCTTC.

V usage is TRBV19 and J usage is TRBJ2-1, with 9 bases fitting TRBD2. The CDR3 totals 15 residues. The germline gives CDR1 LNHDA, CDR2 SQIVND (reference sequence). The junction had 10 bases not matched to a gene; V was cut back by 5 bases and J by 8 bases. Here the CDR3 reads CASSDISGRTHEQFF. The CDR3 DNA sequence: TGTGCCAGTAGTGATATTAGCGGGAGAACCCATGAGCAGTTCTTC.

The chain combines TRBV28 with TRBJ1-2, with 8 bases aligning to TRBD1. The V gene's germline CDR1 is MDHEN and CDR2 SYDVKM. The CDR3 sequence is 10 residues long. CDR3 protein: CATGGYGYTF. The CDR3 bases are TGTGCTACAGGGGGCTATGGCTACACCTTC.